These 26 T cell receptor beta chains were all obtained from the same sample, sequenced in a study of T cells in tuberculosis. TCRdb's table, derived via immunoSEQ multiplex PCR, lists solely in-frame clones and lacks some. The data hold 25,000 to 35,000 clones, with around 88% observed a single time. Time point meaning: new active TB diagnosis, blood taken before or within 7 days of starting treatment. The sequencing here drew on PBMCs, taken at tuberculosis diagnosis. The receptors were sampled from an adult with tuberculosis.

The CDR3 here is CSVGDSSYGYTF. CDR3 nucleotide sequence: TGCAGCGTTGGGGACAGCTCATATGGCTACACCTTC. The V call is TRBV29-1, the J call TRBJ1-2, with TRBD1 identical over 7 bases. The V segment lost 4 bases and the J segment 5 bases; nucleotides outside the gene matches: 4. The germline gives CDR1 SQVTM, CDR2 ANQGSEA. The length of the CDR3 is 12 residues.

The gene calls are TRBV29-1 and TRBJ1-1; TRBD1 might be the D (6 bases). The CDR3 loop spans 12 amino acids. Trimming took off 4 bases at V and 7 bases at J, with 13 bases between the two ends. Germline CDR1 reads SQVTM; CDR2 reads ANQGSEA. The DNA for the CDR3 is TGCAGCGTTGGAGAAGGGGGGGATGAAGCTTTCTTT. It is translated as CSVGEGGDEAFF.

This chain uses TRBV5-1 with TRBJ1-6; possible D gene TRBD1, 5 bases. From germline, CDR1 is SGHRS and CDR2 YFSETQ. V was trimmed by 0 bases and J by 10 bases, leaving 8 bases between them. The CDR3 length is 13 residues. In DNA, the CDR3 is TGCGCCAGCAGCTTGGTGGGGGGGTCACCCCTCCACTTT. It specifies CASSLVGGSPLHF.

The chain joins TRBV5-1 to TRBJ2-2, with D perhaps TRBD2 (5 bases). Per germline, CDR1 SGHRS and CDR2 YFSETQ. The CDR3 runs 16 residues. V lost 1 base, J lost 0 bases, and 10 bases lay in between. CDR3 DNA sequence: TGCGCCAGCAGCTTGTCGGCGGGCCCGAACACCGGGGAGCTGTTTTTT. Translated: CASSLSAGPNTGELFF.

This clone was seen a handful of times. The CDR3 DNA reads as TGTGCCACCGCCGACAGGGGCACAGATACGCAGTATTTT. Its protein product is CATADRGTDTQYF. The genes are TRBV2 and TRBJ2-3, with TRBD1 matching 7 bases. Germline CDR1 is SNHLY and CDR2 is FYNNEI. V dropped 10 bases and J dropped 1; count of bases not matched to a gene: 5. This CDR3 has 13 residues. Filled out from reference TRBV2 and TRBJ2-3, the complete variable domain reads EPEVTQTPSHQVTQMGQEVILRCVPISNHLYFYWYRQILGQKVEFLVSFYNNEISEKSEIFDDQFSVERPDGSNFTLKIRSTKLEDSAMYFCATADRGTDTQYFGPGTRLTVL.

The rearrangement links TRBV2 to TRBJ1-5; the match to TRBD1 covers 9 bases. After removal of 5 bases from V and 5 bases from J, the junction contained 7 bases not matched to a gene. The CDR3 is 15 residues long. CDR1 is SNHLY and CDR2 is FYNNEI in the germline V gene. This chain's CDR3 is CASSRDRASYQPQHF. DNA for the CDR3: TGTGCCAGCAGTAGGGACAGGGCGTCGTATCAGCCCCAGCATTTT.

V and J are TRBV29-1 and TRBJ2-3; possibly TRBD2 for D (7 bases). This CDR3 is 11 amino acids long. Germline CDR1 reads SQVTM; CDR2 reads ANQGSEA. Trimming shortened V by 2 bases and J by 15 bases, and 15 bases separated the two germline ends. The CDR3 nucleotides read TGCAGCGTTGAAACCGGGGGGCCCCTATATTTT. This translates into CSVETGGPLYF.

This clone was counted a few times. The same CDR3 is also encoded by other DNA sequences in this sample. Here the CDR3 reads CASSFRDRGPETQYF. CDR3 DNA sequence: TGTGCCAGCAGTTTTCGGGACAGGGGACCAGAGACCCAGTACTTC. This chain joins TRBV27 and TRBJ2-5, with TRBD1 matching 10 bases. The CDR3 spans 15 residues. Trimming removed 3 bases from V and 4 bases from J; junction bases left unmatched: 5. Germline-derived CDR1 and CDR2 are MNHEY and SMNVEV (reference sequence).

The table lists this clone with a count of one. The chain employs TRBV11-2 and TRBJ1-1; no firm D call. The CDR3 extends over 15 amino acids. Deletions cut 1 base from V and 0 bases from J, with 9 bases between. CDR1 is SGHAT, CDR2 FQNNGV, per germline. The CDR3 DNA reads TGTGCCAGCAGCTTAGTTGCGGGTATGAACACTGAAGCTTTCTTT. It translates to CASSLVAGMNTEAFF.

Concerning this clone itself: It is unclear where the CDR3 begins or ends on the DNA, so no DNA is shown, and the CDR3 is as TCRdb lists it. V and J are TRBV25-1 and TRBJ2-5; TRBD2, the table's D call, was not compared with the DNA. Germline V gene lookup returns CDR1 MGHDK and CDR2 SYGVNS. From its first to its last residue, the CDR3 has 15 amino acids. Here the CDR3 reads CASSDFRGDQETQYF.

The rearrangement uses TRBV4-2 and TRBJ1-3; D not resolved. With 0 bases removed from V and 1 base from J, the gap between germline ends came to 4 bases. The CDR3 is 14 amino acids. CDR1 is LGHNA and CDR2 is YNFKEQ in the germline V gene. CDR3 region: CASSQEYSGNTIYF. The DNA of the CDR3 is TGTGCCAGCAGCCAAGAATATTCTGGAAACACCATATATTTT.

The J gene is TRBJ2-3, the V gene TRBV28, with 7 bases identical to TRBD2. The CDR3 is made up of 14 amino acids. Germline-derived CDR1 and CDR2 are MDHEN and SYDVKM. V was pared by 2 bases and J by 5 bases, with 4 bases of the junction left unmatched. CDR3 sequence: CASSLLGLGDTQYF. CDR3 bases: TGTGCCAGCAGTTTACTCGGACTAGGAGATACGCAGTATTTT.

This rearrangement joins TRBV5-1 to TRBJ1-2; 9 positions agree with TRBD1. Germline lookup yields CDR1 SGHRS and CDR2 YFSETQ. The CDR3 is made up of 14 amino acids. Trimming at V came to 4 bases and at J to 5 bases, leaving 6 bases not matched to a gene. As DNA, the CDR3 is TGCGCCAGCAGCACCGGGACAGGGTTTTATGGCTACACCTTC. Amino acid sequence: CASSTGTGFYGYTF.

This chain links TRBV7-3 with TRBJ2-2; weak D call: TRBD2 (7 bases). From germline, CDR1 is SGHTA and CDR2 FQGTGA. V lost 5 bases and J 5 bases, leaving 15 bases between the germline ends. This CDR3 is 15 amino acids long. The CDR3 coding sequence is TGTGCCAGCAGCCCCTGGGGGGGCGCTACCGGGGAGCTGTTTTTT. Translated: CASSPWGGATGELFF.

The chain links TRBV9 to TRBJ2-3, with D uncertain. Germline V gene sequence: CDR1 SGDLS, CDR2 YYNGEE. The ends were cut back, 4 bases at V and 0 bases at J, with 12 bases in the middle. The CDR3 loop spans 15 amino acids. CDR3 residues: CASSYSPVSTDTQYF. In nucleotides, the CDR3 is TGTGCCAGCAGCTACAGCCCCGTCAGCACAGATACGCAGTATTTT.

This clone was counted between two and nine times. This chain joins TRBV10-3 and TRBJ2-7; TRBD2 matches 10 bases. Trimming at V came to 7 bases and at J to 5 bases, leaving 8 bases not matched to a gene. Germline CDR1 ENHRY, CDR2 SYGVKD. The CDR3 runs to 14 residues. In DNA, the CDR3 is TGTGCCATCAATGTAGTAGCGGGAGGAAACGAGCAGTACTTC. This translates into CAINVVAGGNEQYF.

This sequence joins TRBV6-6 and TRBJ2-7; 7 bases map to TRBD2. Germline V gene lookup returns CDR1 MNHNY and CDR2 SVGAGI (reference sequence). The CDR3 covers 13 residues. With 9 bases clipped from V and 2 bases from J, the junction kept 7 bases outside the gene matches. Here the CDR3 reads CASTRGVTYEQYF. The CDR3 nucleotides are TGTGCCAGTACTCGGGGGGTTACCTACGAGCAGTACTTC.

V is TRBV5-1 and J is TRBJ2-1; 9 bases line up with TRBD2. The CDR3 has 15 residues. J was trimmed by 9 bases and V by 4 bases; bases with no gene match: 11. The V gene's germline CDR1 is SGHRS and CDR2 YFSETQ. In DNA form, the CDR3 reads TGCGCCAGCAGCCCGAGTCCTAGCGGGGAGGGTGAGCAGTTCTTC. It specifies CASSPSPSGEGEQFF.

V and J are TRBV19 and TRBJ2-7; 10 bases align to TRBD1. The V gene's germline CDR1 is LNHDA and CDR2 SQIVND (reference sequence). The CDR3 totals 14 residues. V lost 3 bases, J lost 6 bases, and 5 bases stayed unmatched. The CDR3 protein is CASSMTRTGGEQYF. As DNA, the CDR3 is TGTGCCAGTAGTATGACCCGGACAGGGGGCGAGCAGTACTTC.

The chain links TRBV15 to TRBJ2-1, with 7 bases that match TRBD2. This CDR3 contains 14 residues. Unmatched junction bases numbered 9, after V lost 4 bases and J lost 9 bases. The germline V gene has CDR1 LNHNV and CDR2 YYDKDF (reference sequence). The CDR3 nucleotides read TGTGCCACCAGCACGAGGACTAGTTATAGTGAGCAGTTCTTC. This encodes CATSTRTSYSEQFF. Together with reference TRBV15 and TRBJ2-1, the CDR3 gives the full variable domain: DAMVIQNPRYQVTQFGKPVTLSCSQTLNHNVMYWYQQKSSQAPKLLFHYYDKDFNNEADTPDNFQSRRPNTSFCFLDIRSPGLGDTAMYLCATSTRTSYSEQFFGPGTRLTVL.

The V and J genes are TRBV5-1 and TRBJ2-5; 8 bases are a match to TRBD1. Germline trimming cut 3 bases from V and 1 base from J; bases unmatched to any gene: 8. Looked up from germline, CDR1 is SGHRS and CDR2 is YFSETQ. The CDR3 extends over 16 amino acids. The DNA for the CDR3 is TGCGCCAGCAGCTCGAGACAGGGGTGGGTCCAAGAGACCCAGTACTTC. This sequence encodes CASSSRQGWVQETQYF.

J is TRBJ1-4 and V is TRBV28; D is possibly TRBD1 (6 bases). V was shortened by 5 bases and J by 4 bases, with 14 bases between the two germline ends. The CDR3 is 15 residues long. Germline loops: CDR1 MDHEN, CDR2 SYDVKM. In nucleotides, the CDR3 is TGTGCCAGCAGTCGGACAGATCCCCTTAATGAAAAACTGTTTTTT. It codes for CASSRTDPLNEKLFF.

This chain links TRBV6-1 with TRBJ2-7, with D perhaps matching TRBD2 (6 bases). The V gene's germline CDR1 is MNHNS and CDR2 SASEGT. The CDR3 extends over 14 amino acids. With 4 bases removed from V and 3 bases from J, the gap between germline ends came to 13 bases. The CDR3 region is CASSVTNSGYEQYF. The CDR3 coding sequence is TGTGCCAGCAGTGTGACGAATAGCGGCTACGAGCAGTACTTC.

The rearrangement links TRBV2 to TRBJ2-3; the D gene is possibly TRBD1 (6 bases). Germline loops: CDR1 SNHLY, CDR2 FYNNEI. The CDR3 runs to 11 residues. The V gene lost 2 bases and the J gene lost 14 bases, with 11 bases spanning the gap. The CDR3 DNA is TGTGCCAGCAGTGAACTAAAACAGGGGTATTTT. This codes for CASSELKQGYF.

This clone occurred once. The chain combines TRBV30 with TRBJ2-7; D possibly corresponds to TRBD1 (6 bases). There are 13 residues in the CDR3. Per the germline V gene, CDR1 is GTSNPN and CDR2 is SVGIG (reference sequence). V lost 3 bases to trimming and J lost 0 bases, with 9 bases between them. CDR3 protein: CAWSGDNSYEQYF. CDR3 nucleotides: TGTGCCTGGAGCGGGGACAACTCCTACGAGCAGTACTTC.

This clone is termed medium-sized. V gene TRBV10-1 combines with J gene TRBJ1-2, with D possibly matching TRBD1 (6 bases). V lost 0 bases and J lost 8, with 10 bases in between. From germline, CDR1 is WNHNN and CDR2 SYGVQD (reference sequence). The CDR3 consists of 13 residues. This chain's CDR3 is CASSESQGHGYTF. In DNA, the CDR3 is TGCGCCAGCAGTGAGTCCCAGGGGCACGGCTACACCTTC.